This T cell receptor (beta chain) was profiled in a study of T cell repertoires in cytomegalovirus infection. Trimming took 5 bases from V and 9 from J, leaving 15 bases between them. This CDR3 is 13 amino acids long. Germline loops: CDR1 SEHNR, CDR2 FQNEAQ (reference sequence). TCRdb reanalysed the reads using MiXCR and keeps one entry per CDR3 protein. The table lists under 50,000 distinct CDR3 sequences, about a fifth of them singletons. On this clonotype itself: The antigen is undetermined.

This specimen consisted of CD8+ T cells from cultured PBMCs, obtained from culture after CMV antigen stimulation. The chain employs TRBV7-9 and TRBJ2-3; no definite D call. The receptor was isolated from a human donor in good health (CMV status not recorded). Some clones in this sample may be carry-over from other donors' samples. The CDR3 DNA is TGTGCCAGCAGCCCAGACCTCGGAAGGACGCAGTATTTT. It is translated as CASSPDLGRTQYF.